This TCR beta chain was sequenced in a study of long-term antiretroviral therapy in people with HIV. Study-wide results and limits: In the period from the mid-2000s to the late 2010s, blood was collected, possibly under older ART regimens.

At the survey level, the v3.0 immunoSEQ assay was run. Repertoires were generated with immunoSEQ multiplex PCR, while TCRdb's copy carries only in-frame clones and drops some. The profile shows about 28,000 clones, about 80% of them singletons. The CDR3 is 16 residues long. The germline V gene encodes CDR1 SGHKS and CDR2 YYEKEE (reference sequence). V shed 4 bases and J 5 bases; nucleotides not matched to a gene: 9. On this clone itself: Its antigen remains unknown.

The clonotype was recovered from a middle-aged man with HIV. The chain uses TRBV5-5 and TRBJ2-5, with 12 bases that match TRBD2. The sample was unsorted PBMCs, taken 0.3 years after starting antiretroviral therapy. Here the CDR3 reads CASSHLAGGRGETQYF. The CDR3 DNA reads TGTGCCAGCAGCCATCTAGCGGGAGGGAGAGGCGAGACCCAGTACTTC.